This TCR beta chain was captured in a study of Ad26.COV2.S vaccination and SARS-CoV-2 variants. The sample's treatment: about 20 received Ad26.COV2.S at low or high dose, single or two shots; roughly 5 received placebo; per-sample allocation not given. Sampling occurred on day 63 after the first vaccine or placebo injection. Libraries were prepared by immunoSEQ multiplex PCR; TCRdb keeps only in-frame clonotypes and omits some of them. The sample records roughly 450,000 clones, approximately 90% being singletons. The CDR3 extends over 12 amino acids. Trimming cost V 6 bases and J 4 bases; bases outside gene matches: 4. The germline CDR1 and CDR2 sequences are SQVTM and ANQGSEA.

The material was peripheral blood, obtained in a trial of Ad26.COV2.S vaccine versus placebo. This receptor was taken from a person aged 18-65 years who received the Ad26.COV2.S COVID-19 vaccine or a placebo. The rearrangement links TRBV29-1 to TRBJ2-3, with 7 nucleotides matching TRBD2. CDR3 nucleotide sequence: TGCAGCGTCCCAAGCGGGGCAGATACGCAGTATTTT. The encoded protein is CSVPSGADTQYF.